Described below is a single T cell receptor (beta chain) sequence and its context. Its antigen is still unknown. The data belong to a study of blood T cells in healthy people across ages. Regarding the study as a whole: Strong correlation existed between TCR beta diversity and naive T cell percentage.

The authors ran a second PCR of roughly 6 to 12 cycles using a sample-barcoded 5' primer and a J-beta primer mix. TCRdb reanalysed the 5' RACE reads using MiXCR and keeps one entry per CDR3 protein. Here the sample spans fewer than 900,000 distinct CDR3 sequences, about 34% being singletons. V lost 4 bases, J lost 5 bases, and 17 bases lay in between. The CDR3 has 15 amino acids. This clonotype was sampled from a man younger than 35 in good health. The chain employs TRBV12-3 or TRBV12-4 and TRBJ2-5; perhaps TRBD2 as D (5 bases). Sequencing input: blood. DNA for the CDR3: TGTGCCAGCAGTTCGGCTGATCGGACTGCTGAGACCCAGTACTTC. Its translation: CASSSADRTAETQYF.